The clone carrying this T cell receptor beta chain was recorded many times. The germline V gene encodes CDR1 MNHEY and CDR2 SMNVEV (reference sequence). The CDR3 is made up of 14 amino acids. V lost 3 bases, J lost 2 bases, and 10 bases lay in between. Researchers amplified the TCR beta CDR3 regions from RNA transcripts. Using the HTBI primer set, a first-round RT-PCR was run on the TCR CDR3. TCRdb reanalysed the multiplex PCR reads using MiXCR and keeps one entry per CDR3 protein. This repertoire shows approximately 690,000 distinct CDR3 sequences, about 14% found once; its top ten account for around 13%. The source of the sample is a study of T cells in Graves' hyperthyroidism and ophthalmopathy.

V usage is TRBV27 and J usage is TRBJ1-1; possibly TRBD1 for D (6 bases). The receptor was isolated from a woman aged 45 to 65 with Graves' ophthalmopathy. The sample consisted of blood. In DNA, the CDR3 is TGTGCCAGCAGTTTTAAGGGGGTCAACACTGAAGCTTTCTTT. Amino acid sequence: CASSFKGVNTEAFF.